This T cell receptor beta chain is drawn from a study of cytomegalovirus exposure and HLA in healthy donors. This CDR3 comprises 12 residues. J gave up 1 base and V 10 bases, and 4 bases lay outside the gene matches. Per germline, CDR1 LNHDA and CDR2 SQIVND (reference sequence). General study findings and limits: Within the data, a cluster of highly shared sequence variants was likely a sequencing artifact. In a later analysis, specific HLA alleles were associated with more than 15,000 TCR beta sequences at a 0.05 false discovery rate. A later analysis showed TCR association rates differing by HLA locus, peaking at DRB1 and lowest at HLA-C.

As to this clone: What it recognizes is unknown.

The PCR had 60 Vbeta and 13 Jbeta primers. The protocol was immunoSEQ multiplex PCR, while the TCRdb copy is restricted to in-frame clones and leaves out a portion. In all, the sample yields approximately 50,000 clones. Sequencing used PBMCs. The clonotype was recovered from a man younger than 35 in good health and CMV-seropositive. V gene TRBV19 combines with J gene TRBJ2-7, with TRBD1 identical over 7 bases. CDR3 in amino acids: CATRDRSYEQYF. In DNA form, the CDR3 reads TGTGCCACCAGGGACAGATCCTACGAGCAGTACTTC.